The 27 T cell receptor beta chains presented below share a single source sample, sequenced in a study of beta chain features in type 1 diabetes. Findings of the study overall: Type 1 diabetes patients had TCRB CDR3s that were shorter (moderately but significantly so) in all four CD4+ subsets.

TCRB transcripts that were expressed got sequenced, as all of the isolated RNA had been reverse transcribed. Clones were read by immunoSEQ multiplex PCR, and TCRdb kept only the in-frame ones, dropping some. The data contain 150,000 to 180,000 clones, under 13% of them seen just once; the ten biggest clones take up more than 0.45%. The antigens for these receptors are not known. The sequenced sample was central memory CD4+ T cells from blood. These receptors were taken from a man in his thirties or forties with type 1 diabetes.

This clone occurred a few times. CDR3 residues: CASSYTGLAGGPSSYNEQFF. CDR3 nucleotides: TGTGCCAGCAGCTATACTGGACTAGCGGGAGGGCCTAGCTCCTACAATGAGCAGTTCTTC. V and J are TRBV14 and TRBJ2-1; 15 bases fit TRBD2. Germline V gene data show CDR1 as SGHDN and CDR2 as FVKESK. J gave up 0 bases and V 5 bases, and 11 bases lay outside the gene matches. The length of the CDR3 is 20 residues.

CDR3 region: CASSLRQFETQFF. DNA of the CDR3: TGCGCCAGCAGCCTACGACAATTCGAGACCCAGTTCTTC. This sequence joins TRBV5-1 and TRBJ2-1; D is undetermined. The CDR3 length is 13 residues. Germline assignment: CDR1 SGHRS and CDR2 YFSETQ. V dropped 4 bases and J dropped 13 bases, with 18 bases sitting between them.

The V and J genes are TRBV4-2 and TRBJ2-1; 9 nucleotides match TRBD2. Trimming took 0 bases from V and 2 from J; bases not matched to a gene: 2. From germline, CDR1 is LGHNA and CDR2 YNFKEQ. The CDR3 runs 16 residues. The CDR3 sequence: CASSQEGGRAYNEQFF. CDR3 nucleotides: TGTGCCAGCAGCCAAGAGGGCGGGAGGGCCTACAATGAGCAGTTCTTC.

This clone was seen only a few times. This chain connects TRBV7-2 to TRBJ1-5; 8 nucleotides agree with TRBD1. The ends lost 5 bases at V and 5 bases at J; junction bases unmatched: 14. This CDR3 has 17 amino acids. Germline CDR1 and CDR2: SGHTA and FQGNSA. CDR3 in amino acids: CASSTTGVGLQDQPQHF. The CDR3 coding sequence is TGTGCCAGCAGCACGACAGGGGTAGGGCTACAAGATCAGCCCCAGCATTTT.

This sequence joins TRBV7-8 and TRBJ2-1; 8 bases map to TRBD1. Per the germline V gene, CDR1 is SGHVS and CDR2 is FQNEAQ. The junction had 5 bases not matched to a gene; V was cut back by 4 bases and J by 9 bases. The CDR3 contains 13 residues. CDR3 loop: CASSSGGFGEQFF. Here the CDR3 DNA reads TGTGCCAGCAGCTCAGGGGGCTTTGGTGAGCAGTTCTTC.

The V gene is TRBV7-2, the J gene TRBJ2-7; TRBD1 is a possible D gene (7 bases). Trimming left V 5 bases short and J 2 bases short, with 16 bases between. Germline lookup yields CDR1 SGHTA and CDR2 FQGNSA. There are 15 residues in the CDR3. The CDR3 coding sequence is TGTGCCAGCAGCCCTCAGGGGGGACAGACCTACGAGCAGTACTTC. This encodes CASSPQGGQTYEQYF.

This clone was seen only a few times. This sequence joins TRBV6-5 and TRBJ2-7; possible D gene TRBD2, 5 bases. V lost 6 bases, J lost 5 bases, and 11 bases lay in between. This CDR3 has 12 residues. Germline CDR1 and CDR2: MNHEY and SVGAGI. CDR3 region: CASSTRYHEQYF. CDR3 in DNA: TGTGCCAGCAGCACTAGGTATCACGAGCAGTACTTC.

This clone has more than one count but fewer than ten. The chain carries TRBV30 and TRBJ2-3; TRBD2 matches 9 bases. Germline-derived CDR1 and CDR2 are GTSNPN and SVGIG (reference sequence). This CDR3 contains 14 residues. V shed 0 bases, J shed 8 bases, and the junction held 6 bases outside the gene matches. CDR3 region: CAWSVRGRGVTQYF. The CDR3 DNA is TGTGCCTGGAGTGTACGCGGGAGGGGGGTTACGCAGTATTTT.

This clone has just a few counts. The chain links TRBV6-1 to TRBJ1-5; D is unresolved. The V gene's germline CDR1 is MNHNS and CDR2 SASEGT. V was pared by 1 base and J by 7 bases, with 8 bases between. The CDR3 is made up of 13 amino acids. The CDR3 sequence is CASSEGFGQPQHF. CDR3 bases: TGTGCCAGCAGTGAAGGGTTTGGCCAGCCCCAGCATTTT.

This chain links TRBV29-1 with TRBJ1-1; D not resolved. Germline V CDR1 and CDR2: SQVTM, ANQGSEA. The CDR3 extends over 13 amino acids. The V end lost 6 bases, the J end lost 0 bases, and 11 bases lay between the germline ends. CDR3 nucleotide sequence: TGCAGCGTACAAGTGGAGATGAACACTGAAGCTTTCTTT. It encodes CSVQVEMNTEAFF.

This clone has more than one count but fewer than ten. Other nucleotide sequences from this sample produce the same CDR3. The chain links TRBV7-2 to TRBJ2-1; 9 bases align to TRBD2. Germline-derived CDR1 and CDR2 are SGHTA and FQGNSA. Trimming at V came to 1 base and at J to 0 bases, leaving 1 base not matched to a gene. This CDR3 is built from 16 residues. The CDR3 nucleotides are TGTGCCAGCAGCTTAGGTAGCGGGAGCTCCTACAATGAGCAGTTCTTC. Encoded protein: CASSLGSGSSYNEQFF.

The genes are TRBV7-2 and TRBJ1-2; 11 bases align to TRBD1. Germline CDR1 reads SGHTA; CDR2 reads FQGNSA. The CDR3 consists of 14 residues. The J segment lost 5 bases and the V segment lost 4 bases, leaving 3 bases of the junction unmatched. The CDR3 loop is CASSSGQGVYGYTF. Written as DNA, the CDR3 is TGTGCCAGCAGCTCGGGACAGGGGGTATATGGCTACACCTTC.

V gene TRBV6-5 combines with J gene TRBJ2-7; D is possibly TRBD1 (6 bases). This CDR3 has 13 residues. V was clipped by 6 bases and J by 1 base, with 10 bases between them. The germline CDR1 and CDR2 sequences are MNHEY and SVGAGI. For the CDR3, the DNA is TGTGCCAGCAGGACACAGGGTTCCTACGAGCAGTACTTC. It specifies CASRTQGSYEQYF.

This clone has a handful of counts. In DNA, the CDR3 is TGTGCCAGCAGCTTTGGGAGGGGGCAGTACTTC. It encodes CASSFGRGQYF. The chain recombines TRBV7-2 with TRBJ2-7; 7 nucleotides align to TRBD2. This CDR3 is built from 11 residues. Trimming removed 3 bases from V and 9 bases from J; junction bases left unmatched: 2. The V gene's germline CDR1 is SGHTA and CDR2 FQGNSA.

The chain employs TRBV7-2 and TRBJ2-7; 7 positions match TRBD1. Germline CDR1 and CDR2: SGHTA and FQGNSA. There are 14 residues in the CDR3. V lost 5 bases to trimming and J lost 3 bases; unmatched junction nucleotides: 7. CDR3 protein: CASSRGQQNYEQYF. CDR3 coding DNA: TGTGCCAGCAGCCGGGGACAGCAGAACTACGAGCAGTACTTC.

The chain uses TRBV15 and TRBJ2-5; the match to TRBD1 covers 7 bases. This CDR3 is 15 amino acids long. The ends lost 6 bases at V and 4 bases at J; junction bases unmatched: 11. Per the germline V gene, CDR1 is LNHNV and CDR2 is YYDKDF (reference sequence). The CDR3 spells CATSRDRALAETQYF. The CDR3 DNA reads TGTGCCACCAGTAGGGACAGAGCGCTAGCAGAGACCCAGTACTTC.

This chain links TRBV7-9 with TRBJ2-5; 9 bases agree with TRBD2. The CDR3 spans 15 residues. The ends lost 6 bases at V and 2 bases at J; junction bases unmatched: 7. CDR1 and CDR2 from the germline V gene are SEHNR and FQNEAQ (reference sequence). CDR3: CASSWGLARQETQYF. The CDR3 bases are TGTGCCAGCAGTTGGGGACTAGCAAGACAAGAGACCCAGTACTTC.

A few counts support this clone. V usage is TRBV5-1 and J usage is TRBJ2-1; 9 nucleotides align to TRBD1. Trimming took 7 bases from V and 4 from J; bases not matched to a gene: 9. The CDR3 extends over 15 amino acids. CDR1 and CDR2 (germline): SGHRS, YFSETQ. The CDR3 bases are TGCGCCAGCGGACGGGGACAGGGACAATACAATGAGCAGTTCTTC. Protein product: CASGRGQGQYNEQFF.

This clone has just a few counts. The gene calls are TRBV28 and TRBJ2-2; TRBD2 is a possible D gene (6 bases). The V gene's germline CDR1 is MDHEN and CDR2 SYDVKM. V shed 6 bases and J shed 6 bases, with 14 bases lying between them. This CDR3 has 14 residues. The chain's CDR3 is CASSRGLPAGELFF. The CDR3 DNA reads as TGTGCCAGCAGCCGGGGACTTCCCGCCGGGGAGCTGTTTTTT.

V usage is TRBV18 and J usage is TRBJ2-1; 8 bases agree with TRBD2. This CDR3 contains 16 residues. The germline V gene encodes CDR1 KGHSH and CDR2 LQKENI. V shed 1 base, J shed 5 bases, and the junction held 7 bases outside the gene matches. The CDR3 loop reads CASSPLQTSANNEQFF. In DNA form, the CDR3 reads TGTGCCAGCTCACCACTCCAGACTAGCGCGAACAATGAGCAGTTCTTC. Together with reference TRBV18 and TRBJ2-1, the CDR3 gives the full variable domain: NAGVMQNPRHLVRRRGQEARLRCSPMKGHSHVYWYRQLPEEGLKFMVYLQKENIIDESGMPKERFSAEFPKEGPSILRIQQVVRGDSAAYFCASSPLQTSANNEQFFGPGTRLTVL.

This clone was counted a few times. V usage is TRBV28 and J usage is TRBJ1-2, with D uncertain. Between the trimmed V and J ends, which lost 6 bases and 5 bases, there was a span of 4 bases. This CDR3 is built from 10 residues. CDR1 and CDR2 from the germline V gene are MDHEN and SYDVKM. The CDR3 spells CASSRYGYTF. The CDR3 DNA reads TGTGCCAGCAGCCGGTATGGCTACACCTTC.

This clone appeared a few times. This chain connects TRBV6-6 to TRBJ1-5; D unresolved. Germline CDR1 and CDR2: MNHNY and SVGAGI (reference sequence). Trimming removed 9 bases from V and 2 bases from J, with 17 bases in between. The CDR3 contains 15 residues. The CDR3 bases are TGTGCCAGTCGGACTCTCATGGAGGGCAATCAGCCCCAGCATTTT. Its protein is CASRTLMEGNQPQHF.

In this sample, this clone turned up a few times. J is TRBJ1-4 and V is TRBV5-1; no firm D call. The ends were cut back, 1 base at V and 5 bases at J, with 15 bases in the middle. From germline, CDR1 is SGHRS and CDR2 YFSETQ. This CDR3 has 16 amino acids. CDR3 sequence: CASSLLSGSPNEKLFF. The CDR3 DNA sequence: TGCGCCAGCAGCTTGTTGTCCGGGAGCCCGAATGAAAAACTGTTTTTT.

This rearrangement joins TRBV11-2 to TRBJ1-5; possible D gene TRBD1, 5 bases. The CDR3 covers 15 residues. Trimming shortened V by 5 bases and J by 2 bases, and 13 bases separated the two germline ends. Per germline, CDR1 SGHAT and CDR2 FQNNGV. CDR3 sequence (DNA): TGTGCCAGCAGCCTAGGACACGTTGGCAATCAGCCCCAGCATTTT. Translating it yields CASSLGHVGNQPQHF.

The rearrangement links TRBV2 to TRBJ1-5; D is uncertain. This CDR3 has 11 amino acids. The V end was cut by 8 bases, the J end by 9 bases, with 11 bases between. The germline CDR1 and CDR2 sequences are SNHLY and FYNNEI. The CDR3 loop reads CASRYEAPQHF. As DNA, the CDR3 is TGTGCCAGCCGGTATGAGGCGCCCCAGCATTTT.

The chain has TRBV2 and TRBJ1-5; 12 bases map to TRBD1. CDR3 length: 15 amino acids. Per the germline V gene, CDR1 is SNHLY and CDR2 is FYNNEI. Germline trimming cut 6 bases from V and 7 bases from J; bases unmatched to any gene: 7. CDR3 protein: CASRTGTGGGQPQHF. In nucleotides, the CDR3 is TGTGCCAGCAGAACCGGGACAGGGGGCGGGCAGCCCCAGCATTTT.

This clone showed up just a few times. The chain employs TRBV7-9 and TRBJ2-3, with 7 bases aligning to TRBD2. Unmatched junction bases numbered 2, after V lost 2 bases and J lost 3 bases. From germline, CDR1 is SEHNR and CDR2 FQNEAQ (reference sequence). This CDR3 contains 14 residues. CDR3 in DNA: TGTGCCAGCAGCTTACATAGCGGGACAGATACGCAGTATTTT. This translates into CASSLHSGTDTQYF.